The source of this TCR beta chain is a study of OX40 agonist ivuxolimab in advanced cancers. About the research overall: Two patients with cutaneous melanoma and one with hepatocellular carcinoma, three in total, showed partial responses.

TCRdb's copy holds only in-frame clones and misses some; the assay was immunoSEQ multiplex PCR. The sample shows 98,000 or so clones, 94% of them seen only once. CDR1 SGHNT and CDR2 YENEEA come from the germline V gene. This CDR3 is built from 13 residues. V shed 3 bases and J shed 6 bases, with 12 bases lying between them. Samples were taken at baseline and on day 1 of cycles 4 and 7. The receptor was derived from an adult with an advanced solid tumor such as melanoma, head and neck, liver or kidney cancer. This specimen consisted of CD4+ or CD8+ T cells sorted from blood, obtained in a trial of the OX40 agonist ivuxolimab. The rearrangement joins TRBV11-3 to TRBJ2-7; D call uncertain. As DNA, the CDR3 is TGTGCCAGCAGCTTCGGATACCCGGGCGAGCAGTACTTC. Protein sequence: CASSFGYPGEQYF.